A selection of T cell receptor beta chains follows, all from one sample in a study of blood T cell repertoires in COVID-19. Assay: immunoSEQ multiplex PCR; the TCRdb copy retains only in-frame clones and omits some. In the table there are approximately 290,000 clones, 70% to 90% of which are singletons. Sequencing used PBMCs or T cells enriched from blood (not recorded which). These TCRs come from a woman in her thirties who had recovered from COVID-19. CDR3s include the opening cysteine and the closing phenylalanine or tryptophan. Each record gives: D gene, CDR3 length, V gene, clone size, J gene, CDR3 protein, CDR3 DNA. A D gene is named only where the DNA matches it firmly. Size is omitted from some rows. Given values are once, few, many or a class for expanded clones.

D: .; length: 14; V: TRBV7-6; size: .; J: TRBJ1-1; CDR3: CASSLNAGATEAFF; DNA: TGTGCCAGCAGCTTAAATGCGGGGGCCACTGAAGCTTTCTTT
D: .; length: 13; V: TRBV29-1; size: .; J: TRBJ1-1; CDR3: CSVEYDRSTEAFF; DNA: TGCAGCGTTGAGTACGACAGGAGCACTGAAGCTTTCTTT
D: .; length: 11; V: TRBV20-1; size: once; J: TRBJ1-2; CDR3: CSATGVYGYTF; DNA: TGCAGTGCTACAGGGGTTTATGGCTACACCTTC
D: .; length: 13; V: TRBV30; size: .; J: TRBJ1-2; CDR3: CAWSVHLSYGYTF; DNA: TGTGCCTGGAGTGTACATCTCAGCTATGGCTACACCTTC
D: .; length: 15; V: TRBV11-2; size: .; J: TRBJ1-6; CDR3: CASSLVRGRDSPLHF; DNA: TGTGCCAGCAGCTTAGTGCGGGGCCGGGATTCACCCCTCCACTTT
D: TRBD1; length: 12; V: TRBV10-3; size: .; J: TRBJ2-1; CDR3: CAIGQGAGEQFF; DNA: TGTGCCATCGGACAGGGGGCGGGTGAGCAGTTCTTC
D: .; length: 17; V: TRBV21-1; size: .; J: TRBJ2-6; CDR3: CASSTGEGCTGANVLTF; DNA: TGTGCCAGCAGCACGGGAGAGGGGTGTACTGGGGCCAACGTCCTGACTTTC
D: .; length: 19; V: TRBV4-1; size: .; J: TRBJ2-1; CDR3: CASSQAYEITGTPNNEQFF; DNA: TGCGCCAGCAGCCAAGCGTATGAAATAACCGGGACTCCAAACAATGAGCAGTTCTTC
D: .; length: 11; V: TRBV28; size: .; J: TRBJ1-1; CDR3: CASRRRPQAFF; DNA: TGTGCCAGCAGACGACGGCCACAGGCTTTCTTT
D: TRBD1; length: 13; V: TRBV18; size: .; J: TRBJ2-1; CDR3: CASSRQGNNEQFF; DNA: TGTGCCAGCTCAAGACAGGGGAACAATGAGCAGTTCTTC
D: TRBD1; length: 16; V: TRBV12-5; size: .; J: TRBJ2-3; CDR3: CASGLSDRGRPDTQYF; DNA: TGTGCTAGTGGTTTGTCGGACAGGGGGCGCCCAGATACGCAGTATTTT
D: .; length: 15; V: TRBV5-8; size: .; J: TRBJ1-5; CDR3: CASSLVQGGSQPQHF; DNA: TGTGCCAGCAGCTTGGTTCAGGGCGGTAGTCAGCCCCAGCATTTT
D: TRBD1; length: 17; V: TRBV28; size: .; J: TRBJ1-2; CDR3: CASSFPTGGLLYYGYTF; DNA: TGTGCCAGCAGTTTTCCGACAGGGGGCCTATTGTACTATGGCTACACCTTC
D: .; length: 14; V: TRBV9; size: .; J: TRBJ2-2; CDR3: CASSVKSRPGELFF; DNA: TGTGCCAGCAGCGTCAAGAGTCGCCCCGGGGAGCTGTTTTTT
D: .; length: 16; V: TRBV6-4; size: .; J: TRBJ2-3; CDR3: CASSDSKSGDTDTQYF; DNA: TGTGCCAGCAGTGACTCGAAATCAGGGGACACAGATACGCAGTATTTT
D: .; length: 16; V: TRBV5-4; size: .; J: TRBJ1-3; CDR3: CASSLARGGQGNTIYF; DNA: TGTGCCAGCAGCTTGGCACGGGGAGGGCAGGGAAACACCATATATTTT
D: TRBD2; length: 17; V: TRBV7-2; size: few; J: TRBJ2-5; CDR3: CASSLSHGFGGWETQYF; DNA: TGTGCCAGCAGCTTATCTCATGGATTCGGGGGGTGGGAGACCCAGTACTTC
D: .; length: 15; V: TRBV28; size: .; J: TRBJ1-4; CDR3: CAAGEPPSTNEKLFF; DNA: TGTGCCGCAGGGGAGCCACCATCTACTAATGAAAAACTGTTTTTT
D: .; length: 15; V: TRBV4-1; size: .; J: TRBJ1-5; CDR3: CASSQDDSFNQPQHF; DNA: TGCGCCAGCAGCCAAGATGATAGCTTCAATCAGCCCCAGCATTTT
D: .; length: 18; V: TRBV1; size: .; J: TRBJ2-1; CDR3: CTSSQDAPGTRSYNEQFF; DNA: TGCACCAGCAGCCAAGATGCCCCCGGGACACGATCCTACAATGAGCAGTTCTTC
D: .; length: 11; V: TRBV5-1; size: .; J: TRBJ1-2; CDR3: CASSLDGGYTF; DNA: TGCGCCAGCAGCTTGGACGGGGGCTACACCTTC
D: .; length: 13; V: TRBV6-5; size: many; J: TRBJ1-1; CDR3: CASSNRGGTEAFF; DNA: TGTGCCAGCAGCAACCGGGGGGGCACTGAAGCTTTCTTT
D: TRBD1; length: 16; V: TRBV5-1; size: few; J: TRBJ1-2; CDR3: CASSSYRDRGSYGYTF; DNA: TGCGCCAGCAGCTCTTATCGGGACAGGGGGTCCTATGGCTACACCTTC
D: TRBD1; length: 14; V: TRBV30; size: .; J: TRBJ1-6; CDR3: CAWKRGQLNSPLHF; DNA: TGTGCCTGGAAAAGGGGGCAGTTAAATTCACCCCTCCACTTT
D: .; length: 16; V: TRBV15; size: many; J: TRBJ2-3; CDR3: CATSREVRGYADTQYF; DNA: TGTGCCACCAGCAGAGAAGTTCGCGGGTACGCAGATACGCAGTATTTT
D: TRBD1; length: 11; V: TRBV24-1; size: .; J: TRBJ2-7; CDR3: CATSTGAVQYF; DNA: TGTGCCACCTCGACAGGGGCGGTGCAGTACTTC
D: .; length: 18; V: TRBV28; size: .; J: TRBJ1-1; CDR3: CASSLPLLPRTGRTEAFF; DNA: TGTGCCAGCAGTTTACCTCTCCTTCCCCGTACGGGGAGAACTGAAGCTTTCTTT
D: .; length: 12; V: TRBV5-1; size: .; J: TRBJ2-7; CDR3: CARLTGPYEQYF; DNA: TGCGCCAGGCTAACAGGGCCCTACGAGCAGTACTTC
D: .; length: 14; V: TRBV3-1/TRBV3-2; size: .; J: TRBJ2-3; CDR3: CASRIGAGTDTQYF; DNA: TGTGCCAGCAGGATTGGTGCAGGCACAGATACGCAGTATTTT
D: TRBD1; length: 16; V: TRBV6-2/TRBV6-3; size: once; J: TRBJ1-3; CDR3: CASSSRQGRGGNTIYF; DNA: TGTGCCAGCAGTTCCCGACAGGGTCGAGGTGGAAACACCATATATTTT
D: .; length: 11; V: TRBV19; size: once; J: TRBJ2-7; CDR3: CASSSGYEQYF; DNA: TGTGCCAGTAGTTCCGGCTACGAGCAGTACTTC
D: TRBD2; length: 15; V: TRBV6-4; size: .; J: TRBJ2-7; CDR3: CASKVILAGVAEQYF; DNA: TGTGCCAGCAAAGTTATACTAGCGGGAGTGGCCGAGCAGTACTTC
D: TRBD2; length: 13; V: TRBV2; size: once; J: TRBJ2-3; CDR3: CARLAGSTDTQYF; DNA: TGTGCCAGGTTAGCGGGGAGCACAGATACGCAGTATTTT
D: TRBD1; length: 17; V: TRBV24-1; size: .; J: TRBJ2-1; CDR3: CATSDFPGTGFYNEQFF; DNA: TGTGCCACCAGTGACTTCCCCGGGACAGGCTTCTACAATGAGCAGTTCTTC
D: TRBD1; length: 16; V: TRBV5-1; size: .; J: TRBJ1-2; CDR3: CASSLGDRAANYGYTF; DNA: TGCGCCAGCAGCTTGGGGGACAGGGCCGCTAACTATGGCTACACCTTC
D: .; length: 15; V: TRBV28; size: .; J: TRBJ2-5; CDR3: CASTPIGAGQETQYF; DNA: TGTGCCAGCACCCCCATTGGGGCAGGGCAAGAGACCCAGTACTTC
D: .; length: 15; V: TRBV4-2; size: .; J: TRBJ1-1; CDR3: CASSPEGGTNTEAFF; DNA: TGTGCCAGCAGCCCCGAGGGGGGGACGAACACTGAAGCTTTCTTT
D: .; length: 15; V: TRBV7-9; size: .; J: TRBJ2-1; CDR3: CASSLVPTGYNEQFF; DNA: TGTGCCAGCAGCTTAGTACCCACAGGGTACAATGAGCAGTTCTTC
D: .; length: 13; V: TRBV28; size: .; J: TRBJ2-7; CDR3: CASSPGVFYEQYF; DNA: TGTGCCAGCAGTCCCGGGGTGTTCTACGAGCAGTACTTC
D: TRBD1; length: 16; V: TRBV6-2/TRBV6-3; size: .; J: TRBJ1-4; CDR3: CASSDRGSATNEKLFF; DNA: TGTGCCAGCAGCGACAGGGGATCTGCAACTAATGAAAAACTGTTTTTT
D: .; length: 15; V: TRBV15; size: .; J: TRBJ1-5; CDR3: CATSREGRVDQPQHF; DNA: TGTGCCACCAGCAGAGAGGGCAGGGTGGATCAGCCCCAGCATTTT
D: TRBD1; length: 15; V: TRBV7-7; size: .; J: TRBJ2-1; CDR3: CASSEGQAPYNEQFF; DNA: TGTGCCAGCAGCGAGGGACAGGCCCCCTACAATGAGCAGTTCTTC
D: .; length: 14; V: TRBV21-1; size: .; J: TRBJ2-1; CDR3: CASSKATSGNEQFF; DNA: TGTGCCAGCAGCAAAGCAACTAGCGGTAATGAGCAGTTCTTC
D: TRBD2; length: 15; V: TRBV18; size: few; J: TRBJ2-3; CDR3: CASSPLAGATDTQYF; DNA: TGTGCCAGCTCACCACTAGCGGGAGCAACAGATACGCAGTATTTT